These 25 T cell receptor beta chains share one sample of origin, sequenced in a study of blood T cell repertoires in COVID-19. Some clones are missing from TCRdb's copy, which holds only in-frame ones; the method was immunoSEQ multiplex PCR. The data contain some 150,000 clones, approximately 85% of them singletons. Material for sequencing was peripheral blood. Receptors originate from a human donor with acute or convalescent COVID-19. The donor label of this sample is uncertain.

In DNA, the CDR3 is TGTGCCAGCAGCTCCCCCCGGGACAGGGGTAATGAAAAACTGTTTTTT. It specifies CASSSPRDRGNEKLFF. The V gene is TRBV11-2, the J gene TRBJ1-4; 10 nucleotides line up with TRBD1. Per the germline V gene, CDR1 is SGHAT and CDR2 is FQNNGV. With 4 bases clipped from V and 4 bases from J, the junction kept 6 bases outside the gene matches. The CDR3 totals 16 residues.

This chain links TRBV11-2 with TRBJ2-2, with 9 bases lining up with TRBD2. The CDR3 is made up of 18 amino acids. V lost 3 bases, J lost 5 bases, and 13 bases stayed unmatched. Germline V lookup: CDR1 SGHAT, CDR2 FQNNGV. The CDR3 sequence: CASSFAARGGRGTGELFF. CDR3 coding DNA: TGTGCCAGCAGCTTCGCCGCGCGGGGGGGCCGGGGGACCGGGGAGCTGTTTTTT.

CDR3 region: CASSEAPGVGYGYTF. In DNA, the CDR3 is TGTGCCAGCAGTGAAGCCCCGGGGGTGGGATATGGCTACACCTTC. The chain links TRBV6-1 to TRBJ1-2, with D tentatively TRBD1 (5 bases). Between the trimmed V and J ends, which lost 0 bases and 5 bases, there was a span of 13 bases. The germline V gene encodes CDR1 MNHNS and CDR2 SASEGT. The CDR3 runs to 15 residues.

This chain uses TRBV6-2 or TRBV6-3 with TRBJ1-2; D not certain. V lost 4 bases and J lost 0, with 9 bases in between. CDR1 is MNHEY, CDR2 SVGEGT, per germline. The CDR3 runs to 14 residues. The CDR3 here is CASSSRSPNYGYTF. The DNA of the CDR3 is TGTGCCAGCAGTTCCCGCAGTCCTAACTATGGCTACACCTTC.

The V and J genes are TRBV10-2 and TRBJ2-7; 9 positions agree with TRBD1. The germline CDR1 and CDR2 sequences are WSHSY and SAAADI. The CDR3 totals 15 residues. The junction had 9 bases not matched to a gene; V was cut back by 3 bases and J by 6 bases. Here the CDR3 DNA reads TGCGCCAGCAGTGACCTTGGACAGGGGAGTAGCGAGCAGTACGTC. It specifies CASSDLGQGSSEQYV.

This chain connects TRBV2 to TRBJ2-1; TRBD1 is a possible D gene (5 bases). In germline, CDR1 is SNHLY, CDR2 FYNNEI. The CDR3 covers 13 residues. The germline V and J ends were trimmed by 6 bases and 3 bases, with 9 bases remaining between them. CDR3 in amino acids: CASSPDSYNEQFF. The CDR3 DNA follows: TGTGCCAGCAGCCCCGACAGCTACAATGAGCAGTTCTTC.

A single count supports this clone. The chain has TRBV14 and TRBJ2-4, with TRBD1 as a possible D gene (5 bases). Germline V gene data show CDR1 as SGHDN and CDR2 as FVKESK. The CDR3 runs to 15 residues. Between the trimmed V and J ends, which lost 2 bases and 4 bases, there was a span of 12 bases. CDR3 nucleotide sequence: TGTGCCAGCAGCCAATTCATGGGGCCGAAAAACATTCAGTACTTC. It encodes CASSQFMGPKNIQYF. The full variable domain, completed using reference TRBV14 and TRBJ2-4, is EAGVTQFPSHSVIEKGQTVTLRCDPISGHDNLYWYRRVMGKEIKFLLHFVKESKQDESGMPNNRFLAERTGGTYSTLKVQPAELEDSGVYFCASSQFMGPKNIQYFGAGTRLSVL.

The CDR3 DNA is TGTGCCACCAGCAGGACAGGGGGCTTCGGCACAGATACGCAGTATTTT. Its protein product is CATSRTGGFGTDTQYF. This chain joins TRBV24-1 and TRBJ2-3; 11 bases line up with TRBD1. The germline V gene encodes CDR1 KGHDR and CDR2 SFDVKD. V trimming: 7 bases; J trimming: 1 base; junction bases outside the gene matches: 6. The CDR3 is 16 amino acids.

The V call is TRBV28, the J call TRBJ1-2; D is perhaps TRBD1 (6 bases). Per germline, CDR1 MDHEN and CDR2 SYDVKM. Deletions cut 8 bases from V and 6 bases from J, with 19 bases between. The CDR3 runs 14 residues. The DNA of the CDR3 is TGTGCCAGCGCGTCTGGTGGACAGCTTGATGGCTACACCTTC. Its protein is CASASGGQLDGYTF.

V is TRBV18 and J is TRBJ2-7, with 9 bases aligning to TRBD1. The CDR3 runs 13 residues. The V and J ends lost 5 bases and 5 bases, in that order; junction bases with no gene match: 4. The germline V gene encodes CDR1 KGHSH and CDR2 LQKENI. In DNA, the CDR3 is TGTGCCAGCTCATCGGACAGGGGTGACGAGCAGTACTTC. Its protein product is CASSSDRGDEQYF. The full variable domain, in which reference TRBV18 and TRBJ2-7 provide the parts outside the CDR3, is NAGVMQNPRHLVRRRGQEARLRCSPMKGHSHVYWYRQLPEEGLKFMVYLQKENIIDESGMPKERFSAEFPKEGPSILRIQQVVRGDSAAYFCASSSDRGDEQYFGPGTRLTVT.

The V and J genes are TRBV5-1 and TRBJ1-2; a weak D match, TRBD1 (6 bases). Germline V lookup: CDR1 SGHRS, CDR2 YFSETQ. Trimming cost V 0 bases and J 6 bases, with 12 bases left between them. This CDR3 spans 14 amino acids. The CDR3 protein is CASSLDGQGNGYTF. Written as DNA, the CDR3 is TGCGCCAGCAGCTTGGATGGCCAGGGGAATGGCTACACCTTC.

The chain has TRBV12-3 or TRBV12-4 and TRBJ1-2; D gene uncertain. This CDR3 is 13 amino acids long. The V end lost 2 bases, the J end lost 1 base, and 5 bases lay between the germline ends. CDR3 nucleotides: TGTGCCAGCAGTTTAATGAGTAACTATGGCTACACCTTC. Protein: CASSLMSNYGYTF.

The V call is TRBV7-9, the J call TRBJ1-2, with no clear D. Germline CDR1 reads SEHNR; CDR2 reads FQNEAQ (reference sequence). Trimming pared 1 base from V and 6 bases from J, leaving 18 bases between. This CDR3 comprises 16 residues. The CDR3: CASSLGSGATGNGYTF. Written as DNA, the CDR3 is TGTGCCAGCAGCTTAGGTAGCGGTGCCACTGGGAATGGCTACACCTTC.

J is TRBJ2-3 and V is TRBV7-8; TRBD1 agrees at 7 bases. This CDR3 region has 14 residues. The germline gives CDR1 SGHVS, CDR2 FQNEAQ. V trimming: 5 bases; J trimming: 2 bases; junction bases outside the gene matches: 4. Written as DNA, the CDR3 is TGTGCCAGCAGCACAGGGACAGTCACAGATACGCAGTATTTT. It encodes CASSTGTVTDTQYF.

This rearrangement joins TRBV6-2 or TRBV6-3 to TRBJ1-5, with D unclear. V was pared by 5 bases and J by 0 bases, with 8 bases between. In germline, CDR1 is MNHEY, CDR2 SVGEGT. This CDR3 has 14 residues. The CDR3 region is CASSRGGSNQPQHF. The CDR3 DNA reads TGTGCCAGCAGTCGCGGTGGTAGCAATCAGCCCCAGCATTTT.

The gene calls are TRBV27 and TRBJ2-7, with D possibly being TRBD1 (6 bases). With 4 bases removed from V and 2 bases from J, the gap between germline ends came to 12 bases. The CDR3 runs 14 residues. Germline CDR1 MNHEY, CDR2 SMNVEV (reference sequence). The CDR3 spells CASSSNRVPYEQYF. CDR3 nucleotide sequence: TGTGCCAGCAGTTCCAACAGGGTTCCCTACGAGCAGTACTTC.

The genes are TRBV14 and TRBJ1-2; 7 bases line up with TRBD1. Germline V gene lookup returns CDR1 SGHDN and CDR2 FVKESK. The CDR3 is made up of 15 amino acids. With V trimmed by 0 bases and J by 7 bases, 8 bases remained unmatched. CDR3 coding DNA: TGTGCCAGCAGCCAAGATCGTGGATCAGGGGGTGGCTACACCTTC. Protein sequence: CASSQDRGSGGGYTF.

The gene calls are TRBV30 and TRBJ1-1, with TRBD1 identical over 8 bases. The germline gives CDR1 GTSNPN, CDR2 SVGIG (reference sequence). The CDR3 contains 14 residues. V dropped 5 bases and J dropped 1; count of bases not matched to a gene: 6. The CDR3: CAWDQGARNTEAFF. The CDR3 nucleotides are TGTGCCTGGGACCAGGGGGCAAGGAACACTGAAGCTTTCTTT.

This clone was detected once. The CDR3 region is CASSFETRGYSYEQYV. CDR3 nucleotides: TGTGCCAGCAGCTTTGAAACCAGGGGTTACTCCTACGAGCAGTACGTC. This chain connects TRBV12-1 to TRBJ2-7; TRBD1 was called by the table and not checked on the DNA. TRBV12-1 is classified as a pseudogene. The CDR3 runs to 16 residues.

The V call is TRBV18, the J call TRBJ1-2; 7 positions agree with TRBD1. Germline V gene data show CDR1 as KGHSH and CDR2 as LQKENI. V shed 3 bases, J shed 7 bases, and the junction held 8 bases outside the gene matches. The CDR3 extends over 14 amino acids. CDR3 in amino acids: CASSPGEGAFGYTF. The CDR3 DNA reads TGTGCCAGCTCACCGGGAGAGGGGGCATTTGGCTACACCTTC.

V gene TRBV5-6 combines with J gene TRBJ2-7, with 11 bases aligning to TRBD2. The germline V gene has CDR1 SGHDT and CDR2 YYEEEE. Losses at the gene ends were 4 bases for V and 2 bases for J; bases not matched to a gene: 5. The CDR3 consists of 15 residues. For the CDR3, the DNA is TGTGCCAGCAGCAGAACTAGCGGGAGCACCTACGAGCAGTACGTC. It yields the protein CASSRTSGSTYEQYV.

The chain carries TRBV7-8 and TRBJ2-7; 8 bases agree with TRBD2. The CDR3 has 13 residues. Germline V lookup: CDR1 SGHVS, CDR2 FQNEAQ. With V trimmed by 2 bases and J by 10 bases, 7 bases remained unmatched. The CDR3 loop is CASSLTAGGPQYF. The CDR3 DNA is TGTGCCAGCAGCTTAACGGCGGGGGGCCCTCAGTACTTC.

The V and J genes are TRBV13 and TRBJ1-1; 7 bases match TRBD1. The CDR3 consists of 12 residues. V was pared by 5 bases and J by 8 bases, with 5 bases of the junction left unmatched. CDR1 PRHDT and CDR2 FYEKMQ come from the germline V gene (reference sequence). CDR3 loop: CASSTRDSEAFF. In DNA, the CDR3 is TGTGCCAGCAGCACACGGGACAGCGAAGCTTTCTTT.

As concerns this clone: A junction boundary mismatches the germline segment, possibly from a read error. The V gene is TRBV5-1, the J gene TRBJ2-7; 8 positions agree with TRBD1. CDR3 length: 14 amino acids. Germline CDR1 is SGHRS and CDR2 is YFSETQ. The CDR3 is CASSFGTGSNEQYF. The CDR3 region has the DNA TGCGCCAGCAGCTTTGGGACAGGCTCCAACGAGCAGTACTTC.

This clone was found once. Other DNA sequences in the same sample also yield this CDR3. This chain connects TRBV18 to TRBJ1-6; the match to TRBD1 covers 9 bases. Germline values: CDR1 KGHSH, CDR2 LQKENI. V shed 3 bases and J 6 bases; nucleotides not matched to a gene: 6. CDR3 length equals 16 residues. CDR3 coding DNA: TGTGCCAGCTCACCGATCCCGGGACAGGGTAATTCACCCCTCCACTTT. Translating it yields CASSPIPGQGNSPLHF.